Each of the 27 T cell receptor beta chains below was sequenced from the same sample in a study of chemoradiotherapy in HPV16-positive cancers. Clones were read by immunoSEQ multiplex PCR, and TCRdb kept only the in-frame ones, dropping some. The sample holds over 800 clones; approximately 82% are singletons and the top ten take around 6%. The starting material was tumor tissue, obtained from a patient who underwent chemoradiotherapy. Source of these receptors: a human donor with HPV-associated anogenital cancer.

The J gene is TRBJ1-6, the V gene TRBV7-2, with D possibly matching TRBD1 (5 bases). Germline-derived CDR1 and CDR2 are SGHTA and FQGNSA. Between the trimmed V and J ends, which lost 5 bases and 7 bases, there was a span of 15 bases. The CDR3 sequence is 15 residues long. The CDR3 coding sequence is TGTGCCAGCAGCACCGGGGGGGTAGTGAATTCACCCCTCCACTTT. Translated: CASSTGGVVNSPLHF.

The genes are TRBV10-3 and TRBJ1-2; no clear D. This CDR3 spans 13 amino acids. Germline assignment: CDR1 ENHRY and CDR2 SYGVKD. The germline V and J ends were trimmed by 8 bases and 4 bases, with 14 bases remaining between them. The CDR3 bases are TGTGCCATCGGCTCGGACTCGGGCTATGGCTACACCTTC. Its protein product is CAIGSDSGYGYTF.

The chain is built from TRBV5-1 and TRBJ2-3; 7 bases are shared with TRBD1. Germline V gene sequence: CDR1 SGHRS, CDR2 YFSETQ. Trimming at V came to 8 bases and at J to 2 bases, leaving 8 bases not matched to a gene. This CDR3 region has 14 residues. DNA for the CDR3: TGCGCCAGTACGTTACAGGGGACCACAGATACGCAGTATTTT. It specifies CASTLQGTTDTQYF.

The V and J genes are TRBV27 and TRBJ1-2; D is possibly TRBD1 (5 bases). Trimming pared 4 bases from V and 5 bases from J, leaving 17 bases between. The CDR3 consists of 15 residues. Germline V gene lookup returns CDR1 MNHEY and CDR2 SMNVEV (reference sequence). Here the CDR3 reads CASSSGGSPLYGYTF. The CDR3 region has the DNA TGTGCCAGCAGTTCGGGGGGGTCCCCCTTGTATGGCTACACCTTC.

V is TRBV7-2 and J is TRBJ2-5; no clear D gene. The germline gives CDR1 SGHTA, CDR2 FQGNSA. V was clipped by 4 bases and J by 1 base, with 7 bases between them. The CDR3 has 13 amino acids. CDR3 DNA: TGTGCCAGCAGCTCGACGTTCCAAGAGACCCAGTACTTC. Translation: CASSSTFQETQYF.

This clone was counted a single time. V gene TRBV4-2 combines with J gene TRBJ2-1, with TRBD2 identical over 8 bases. Germline CDR1 is LGHNA and CDR2 is YNFKEQ. The CDR3 totals 15 residues. After removal of 1 base from V and 3 bases from J, the junction contained 2 bases not matched to a gene. The DNA of the CDR3 is TGTGCCAGCAGCCAAGGTAGCGGGGACTACAATGAGCAGTTCTTC. Its translation is CASSQGSGDYNEQFF.

Points on this clone: Mismatch with germline at one junction end may stem from a read error. The chain employs TRBV7-7 and TRBJ2-1; tentative D call: TRBD2 (6 bases). Germline V gene lookup returns CDR1 SSHAT and CDR2 FNYEAQ (reference sequence). There are 16 residues in the CDR3. This CDR3 is CASSLGGSQHYNEQFF. CDR3 nucleotides: TGTGCTAGCAGCTTAGGAGGGAGTCAACACTACAATGAGCAGTTCTTC.

This chain uses TRBV4-3 with TRBJ2-2; 7 bases are shared with TRBD2. The CDR3 extends over 17 amino acids. Germline V lookup: CDR1 LGHNA, CDR2 YSLEER. V gave up 0 bases and J gave up 1 base; unmatched junction bases: 5. The CDR3, as DNA: TGCGCCAGCAGCCAAGATCGGGGCGGGGGGAACACCGGGGAGCTGTTTTTT. Its translation: CASSQDRGGGNTGELFF.

This clone was seen a handful of times. The V call is TRBV9, the J call TRBJ2-4; tentatively, D is TRBD2 (6 bases). Between the trimmed V and J ends, which lost 4 bases and 8 bases, there was a span of 22 bases. CDR1 and CDR2 from the germline V gene are SGDLS and YYNGEE. The CDR3 runs 16 residues. CDR3 sequence (DNA): TGTGCCAGCAGCTCAGTGGAGGGGACTGAAAGAGACATTCAGTACTTC. Amino acid sequence: CASSSVEGTERDIQYF.

This clone was detected only once. V is TRBV6-6 and J is TRBJ2-3, with 13 bases matching TRBD2. Germline trimming cut 5 bases from V and 0 bases from J; bases unmatched to any gene: 2. The CDR3 spans 16 residues. CDR1 MNHNY and CDR2 SVGAGI come from the germline V gene (reference sequence). The CDR3 here is CASSGTSGVSTDTQYF. In nucleotides, the CDR3 is TGTGCCAGCAGTGGGACTAGCGGGGTTAGCACAGATACGCAGTATTTT.

The chain has TRBV6-4 and TRBJ2-5; 9 bases map to TRBD2. V shed 4 bases and J 5 bases; nucleotides not matched to a gene: 8. Germline lookup yields CDR1 MRHNA and CDR2 SNTAGT. The CDR3 loop spans 15 amino acids. Here the CDR3 reads CASSVEAGGGETQYF. The DNA of the CDR3 is TGTGCCAGCAGTGTCGAAGCGGGGGGCGGGGAGACCCAGTACTTC.

The chain recombines TRBV2 with TRBJ2-1, with 9 positions matching TRBD1. V was clipped by 7 bases and J by 8 bases; unmatched bases: 18. Germline CDR1 and CDR2: SNHLY and FYNNEI. CDR3 length: 17 residues. CDR3 in amino acids: CASINHPGTGTMDEQFF. CDR3 nucleotides: TGTGCCAGCATCAACCACCCCGGGACAGGGACTATGGATGAGCAGTTCTTC.

V gene TRBV7-9 combines with J gene TRBJ1-1; 7 nucleotides align to TRBD1. This CDR3 comprises 14 residues. In germline, CDR1 is SEHNR, CDR2 FQNEAQ (reference sequence). Trimming took 5 bases from V and 1 from J; bases not matched to a gene: 4. The CDR3 sequence: CASSPDRENTEAFF. CDR3 nucleotide sequence: TGTGCCAGCAGCCCAGACAGGGAGAACACTGAAGCTTTCTTT.

The chain employs TRBV4-1 and TRBJ2-1; TRBD1 might be the D (6 bases). CDR3 length: 17 residues. CDR1 is MGHRA and CDR2 is YSYEKL in the germline V gene. V dropped 0 bases and J dropped 6 bases, with 18 bases sitting between them. CDR3 in amino acids: CASSQDRILTGGNEQFF. For the CDR3, the DNA is TGCGCCAGCAGCCAAGATCGCATCCTGACAGGTGGCAATGAGCAGTTCTTC.

The V call is TRBV30, the J call TRBJ2-1; 12 bases are shared with TRBD2. V trimming: 5 bases; J trimming: 3 bases; junction bases outside the gene matches: 8. Germline lookup yields CDR1 GTSNPN and CDR2 SVGIG (reference sequence). The CDR3 is 16 residues long. CDR3 amino acids: CAWLFRTSGNYNEQFF. In DNA form, the CDR3 reads TGTGCCTGGCTATTCCGGACTAGCGGGAACTACAATGAGCAGTTCTTC.

This chain links TRBV13 with TRBJ2-2; possibly TRBD2 for D (6 bases). The CDR3 is 16 amino acids. V gave up 5 bases and J gave up 3 bases, with 16 bases separating them. The germline V gene has CDR1 PRHDT and CDR2 FYEKMQ (reference sequence). The CDR3 is CASSPPGLTYTGELFF. In DNA form, the CDR3 reads TGTGCCAGCAGCCCGCCGGGACTTACTTACACCGGGGAGCTGTTTTTT.

The CDR3 DNA sequence: TGTGCCAGTAGTACGCTGAGCTCTGGAAACACCATATATTTT. It is translated as CASSTLSSGNTIYF. This chain joins TRBV19 and TRBJ1-3, with D unresolved. With 4 bases removed from V and 0 bases from J, the gap between germline ends came to 7 bases. This CDR3 spans 14 amino acids. CDR1 is LNHDA, CDR2 SQIVND, per germline (reference sequence).

The V and J genes are TRBV19 and TRBJ2-2; D ambiguous. V lost 6 bases and J 3 bases, leaving 11 bases between the germline ends. This CDR3 is built from 14 residues. CDR1 and CDR2 from the germline V gene are LNHDA and SQIVND (reference sequence). The CDR3 bases are TGTGCCAGTAGCCCATCGGGTTACACCGGGGAGCTGTTTTTT. It yields the protein CASSPSGYTGELFF.

The sample holds one count of this clone. The genes are TRBV11-2 and TRBJ2-5; TRBD2 is a possible D gene (5 bases). This CDR3 is 15 amino acids long. The V and J ends lost 4 bases and 4 bases respectively, with 16 bases between them. The germline V gene has CDR1 SGHAT and CDR2 FQNNGV. DNA of the CDR3: TGTGCCAGCAGCTCTCATGGCGGGCTGGGAGAGACCCAGTACTTC. Amino acids: CASSSHGGLGETQYF.

The chain joins TRBV5-4 to TRBJ2-1, with TRBD2 matching over 8 bases. V gave up 1 base and J gave up 8 bases; unmatched junction bases: 8. From germline, CDR1 is SGHNT and CDR2 YYREEE (reference sequence). This CDR3 comprises 15 residues. CDR3: CASSLSRLARDEQFF. In DNA form, the CDR3 reads TGTGCCAGCAGCTTGAGTAGACTAGCGAGGGATGAGCAGTTCTTC.

The gene calls are TRBV29-1 and TRBJ2-7, with D possibly matching TRBD2 (6 bases). The V end was cut by 3 bases, the J end by 2 bases, with 8 bases between. This CDR3 comprises 12 residues. Germline lookup yields CDR1 SQVTM and CDR2 ANQGSEA. The CDR3 spells CSVEEGTYEQYF. Written as DNA, the CDR3 is TGCAGCGTTGAGGAGGGGACCTACGAGCAGTACTTC.

This rearrangement joins TRBV29-1 to TRBJ2-7; D gene unclear. This CDR3 has 10 residues. The germline gives CDR1 SQVTM, CDR2 ANQGSEA. V was trimmed by 3 bases and J by 6 bases, leaving 6 bases between them. The CDR3 DNA reads as TGCAGCGTTGATGGGGTCGAGCAGTACTTC. It translates to CSVDGVEQYF.

This chain links TRBV7-9 with TRBJ1-2; tentative D call: TRBD1 (6 bases). The germline V and J ends were trimmed by 4 bases and 1 base, with 16 bases remaining between them. The germline CDR1 and CDR2 sequences are SEHNR and FQNEAQ (reference sequence). This CDR3 contains 16 residues. The CDR3: CASSSTAGQFNYGYTF. The CDR3 coding sequence is TGTGCCAGCAGCTCTACTGCCGGACAGTTTAACTATGGCTACACCTTC.

This clone was counted once. The rearrangement joins TRBV6-1 to TRBJ1-2, with 7 bases matching TRBD1. The CDR3 has 12 amino acids. V gave up 5 bases and J gave up 4 bases; unmatched junction bases: 1. Germline V CDR1 and CDR2: MNHNS, SASEGT. CDR3: CASSRQGYGYTF. The CDR3 DNA sequence: TGTGCCAGCAGTCGACAGGGCTATGGCTACACCTTC.

The CDR3 sequence: CASSKLGPAGTYNEQFF. The CDR3 nucleotides are TGTGCCAGCAGCAAATTAGGACCCGCGGGTACCTACAATGAGCAGTTCTTC. V gene TRBV21-1 combines with J gene TRBJ2-1; TRBD2 was called by the table and not checked on the DNA. TRBV21-1 is marked as a pseudogene. This CDR3 region has 17 residues.

This clone was detected only once. The chain employs TRBV7-3 and TRBJ2-2, with 9 bases lining up with TRBD1. The J segment lost 7 bases and the V segment lost 3 bases, leaving 3 bases of the junction unmatched. The CDR3 has 14 amino acids. Germline-derived CDR1 and CDR2 are SGHTA and FQGTGA. CDR3 sequence reads: CASSFTGGGGELFF. CDR3 sequence (DNA): TGTGCCAGCAGCTTTACAGGGGGCGGCGGGGAGCTGTTTTTT.

The genes are TRBV6-1 and TRBJ2-1; D is ambiguous. Trimming left V 0 bases short and J 5 bases short, with 14 bases between. Germline lookup yields CDR1 MNHNS and CDR2 SASEGT. CDR3 size: 16 residues. The CDR3 sequence is CASSEALPRPNNEQFF. DNA of the CDR3: TGTGCCAGCAGTGAAGCGCTCCCGCGGCCCAACAATGAGCAGTTCTTC.